This T cell receptor beta chain is drawn from a study of T cell repertoires in aging, cancer and after chemotherapy. Points from the study as a whole: Untreated cancer patients had significantly lower blood TCR diversity than age-matched healthy donors.

Peripheral blood genomic DNA, not sorted cells or RNA, was the template. This clonotype occurred a few times. Its antigen is not known. Rearranged V-D-J TRB sequences were amplified with a mixed TRB-A/B primer pool. TCRdb reprocessed the multiplex PCR reads with MiXCR, giving one entry per CDR3 protein. The table shows some 8,200 distinct CDR3 sequences, with about 30% occurring only once. Trimming left V 6 bases short and J 4 bases short, with 12 bases between. Germline V gives CDR1 SGHAT, CDR2 FQDESV (reference sequence). The CDR3 extends over 13 amino acids. The clonotype comes from a human donor in good health. This sequence joins TRBV11-1 and TRBJ1-1, with D hard to call. The sample consisted of blood. The CDR3 reads CASSQSGSTEAFF. CDR3 sequence (DNA): TGTGCCAGCAGTCAGTCCGGCAGCACTGAAGCTTTCTTT.